A selection of T cell receptor beta chains follows, all from one sample in a study of T cells in Graves' hyperthyroidism and ophthalmopathy. From the multiplex PCR reads, TCRdb called clonotypes with MiXCR, one entry per CDR3 protein. The data show about 280,000 distinct CDR3 sequences, less than 30% seen once. Material for sequencing was blood. These receptors all stem from a man in his forties with Graves' hyperthyroidism that later progressed to Graves' ophthalmopathy. CDR3s include the opening cysteine and the closing phenylalanine or tryptophan. A D gene is named only where the DNA matches it firmly. Clone size appears in some rows only: once, few, many, or a class for an expanded clone.

d_gene: TRBD1
j_gene: TRBJ2-7
v_gene: TRBV15
abundance: NA
CDR3nt: TGTGCCACCAGCAGAGGGGGACAGGGGCAAAACGAGCAGTACTTC
CDR3aa: CATSRGGQGQNEQYF

d_gene: TRBD2
j_gene: TRBJ2-2
v_gene: TRBV12-3/TRBV12-4
abundance: many
CDR3nt: TGTGCCAGCAGTTTAGTGGCGGGGGCGAACACCGGGGAGCTGTTTTTT
CDR3aa: CASSLVAGANTGELFF

d_gene: TRBD2
j_gene: TRBJ2-5
v_gene: TRBV6-5
abundance: many
CDR3nt: TGTGCCAGCAGTAACAAGCGGGAGCTTAGGGAGACCCAGTACTTC
CDR3aa: CASSNKRELRETQYF

d_gene: NA
j_gene: TRBJ2-7
v_gene: TRBV6-1
abundance: many
CDR3nt: TGTGCCAGCAGCCCCGCGGCTAGCGAACAGTCCTACGAGCAGTACTTC
CDR3aa: CASSPAASEQSYEQYF

d_gene: TRBD2
j_gene: TRBJ2-3
v_gene: TRBV6-2/TRBV6-3
abundance: many
CDR3nt: TGTGCCAGCAGCCGGGGACTAGCGGGAGTATTTAGCACAGATACGCAGTATTTT
CDR3aa: CASSRGLAGVFSTDTQYF

d_gene: TRBD1
j_gene: TRBJ1-1
v_gene: TRBV6-1
abundance: few
CDR3nt: TGTGCCAGCAGTGAAGAGGGGACAGGGAGCACTGAAGCTTTCTTT
CDR3aa: CASSEEGTGSTEAFF

d_gene: NA
j_gene: TRBJ2-7
v_gene: TRBV15
abundance: many
CDR3nt: TGTGCCACCAGCAAACCACAGGGCCCCTACGAGCAGTACTTC
CDR3aa: CATSKPQGPYEQYF

d_gene: TRBD2
j_gene: TRBJ2-2
v_gene: TRBV3-1
abundance: few
CDR3nt: TGTGCCAGCAGCCAAGAGAGGGGACCCAAGCGGGAGACCTTCACCGGGGAGCTGTTTTTT
CDR3aa: CASSQERGPKRETFTGELFF

d_gene: NA
j_gene: TRBJ1-3
v_gene: TRBV25-1
abundance: many
CDR3nt: TGTGCCAGCATAAGCTCTGGAAACACCATATATTTT
CDR3aa: CASISSGNTIYF

d_gene: TRBD2
j_gene: TRBJ2-7
v_gene: TRBV2
abundance: many
CDR3nt: TGTGCCAGCAGTGAAGGGGCAGGAGCGGGGGAGCAGTACTTC
CDR3aa: CASSEGAGAGEQYF

d_gene: NA
j_gene: TRBJ2-5
v_gene: TRBV27
abundance: NA
CDR3nt: TGTGCCAGCAGTTTAAGGCCCCAAGAGACCCAGTACTTC
CDR3aa: CASSLRPQETQYF

d_gene: TRBD1
j_gene: TRBJ2-7
v_gene: TRBV6-1
abundance: many
CDR3nt: TGTGCCAGCAGTGTCCGAGGGACAGGGGGCGACGAGCAGTACTTC
CDR3aa: CASSVRGTGGDEQYF

d_gene: NA
j_gene: TRBJ1-2
v_gene: TRBV6-1
abundance: many
CDR3nt: TGTGCCAGCAGACTAGGAGAGCAGGCGTTTAGCTACACCTTC
CDR3aa: CASRLGEQAFSYTF

d_gene: NA
j_gene: TRBJ1-5
v_gene: TRBV19
abundance: many
CDR3nt: TGTGCCAGTACTGATAGGCATCAGCCCCAGCATTTT
CDR3aa: CASTDRHQPQHF

d_gene: TRBD1
j_gene: TRBJ1-3
v_gene: TRBV12-3/TRBV12-4
abundance: NA
CDR3nt: TGTGCCAGCAGTCCCATAGGGACAGCTGGAAACACCATATATTTT
CDR3aa: CASSPIGTAGNTIYF

d_gene: NA
j_gene: TRBJ2-5
v_gene: TRBV28
abundance: NA
CDR3nt: TGTGCCAGCAGCCCAACCCGGTTGGAGACCCAGTACTTC
CDR3aa: CASSPTRLETQYF

d_gene: TRBD2
j_gene: TRBJ2-5
v_gene: TRBV30
abundance: many
CDR3nt: TGTGCCTGGAGTGTACCTAGCGGGAGAGAGACCCAGTACTTC
CDR3aa: CAWSVPSGRETQYF

d_gene: NA
j_gene: TRBJ1-1
v_gene: TRBV20-1
abundance: NA
CDR3nt: TGCAGTGCTAGAGATTTTAAGGGAACTGAAGCTTTCTTT
CDR3aa: CSARDFKGTEAFF

d_gene: NA
j_gene: TRBJ1-1
v_gene: TRBV6-2/TRBV6-3
abundance: NA
CDR3nt: TGTGCCAGCAGTTACTCGAAAGCAGGTGGACGGGCAAACACTGAAGCTTTCTTT
CDR3aa: CASSYSKAGGRANTEAFF

d_gene: NA
j_gene: TRBJ1-1
v_gene: TRBV6-1
abundance: NA
CDR3nt: TGTGCCAGCAGCCAACCCCCGGGGAGAGAAGCTTTCTTT
CDR3aa: CASSQPPGREAFF

d_gene: NA
j_gene: TRBJ1-5
v_gene: TRBV28
abundance: many
CDR3nt: TGTGCCAGCACCCCACCGGACACGGTTCTACCCCAGCATTTT
CDR3aa: CASTPPDTVLPQHF

d_gene: TRBD1
j_gene: TRBJ2-7
v_gene: TRBV6-5
abundance: many
CDR3nt: TGTGCCAGCAGTTTCCGACAGGGGATTACCTACGAGCAGTACTTC
CDR3aa: CASSFRQGITYEQYF

d_gene: NA
j_gene: TRBJ2-2
v_gene: TRBV12-5
abundance: many
CDR3nt: TGTGCTAGTGGCTCGGGAACCGGGGAGCTGTTTTTT
CDR3aa: CASGSGTGELFF

d_gene: TRBD1
j_gene: TRBJ1-2
v_gene: TRBV20-1
abundance: NA
CDR3nt: TGCAGTGCGGTCCGGGACAGGGGGCAGGGTGGCTACACCTTC
CDR3aa: CSAVRDRGQGGYTF

d_gene: NA
j_gene: TRBJ2-5
v_gene: TRBV6-4
abundance: NA
CDR3nt: TGTGCCAGCAGTGATTTCGGGGCAGGAGAGACCCAGTACTTC
CDR3aa: CASSDFGAGETQYF

d_gene: NA
j_gene: TRBJ1-1
v_gene: TRBV7-2
abundance: many
CDR3nt: TGTGCCAGCAGCCCCAGCCTGGGGAAGAACACTGAAGCTTTCTTT
CDR3aa: CASSPSLGKNTEAFF

d_gene: NA
j_gene: TRBJ2-6
v_gene: TRBV4-1
abundance: few
CDR3nt: TGCGCCAGCAGCCACTTATGGGGCGATGGGGCCAACGTCCTGACTTTC
CDR3aa: CASSHLWGDGANVLTF

d_gene: NA
j_gene: TRBJ2-7
v_gene: TRBV28
abundance: NA
CDR3nt: TGTGCCAGCACCTTAGGGGTCCACTCCTACGAGCAGTACTTC
CDR3aa: CASTLGVHSYEQYF

d_gene: NA
j_gene: TRBJ2-7
v_gene: TRBV7-9
abundance: many
CDR3nt: TGTGCCAGCAGCTTAGCGCAGGGAATGGGGGAGCAGTACTTC
CDR3aa: CASSLAQGMGEQYF